This T cell receptor (beta chain) was sequenced for a study of CD8+ T cells in alopecia areata. The CDR3 is 11 residues long. Per germline, CDR1 DFQATT and CDR2 SNEGSKA (reference sequence). V was clipped by 6 bases and J by 10 bases; unmatched bases: 6. Treatment reported: oral pan-JAK inhibitor, 5-10 mg twice daily. Reverse transcription of extracted RNA yielded cDNA, which provided the sequencing template. Here immunoSEQ multiplex PCR was the method, and the copy in TCRdb shows in-frame clones only, minus some. This sample has 250,000 to 300,000 clones, with 58% found just once. The receptor was derived from a human donor with alopecia areata. The chain employs TRBV20-1 and TRBJ2-1; TRBD2 aligns across 7 bases. The sample consisted of CD4+ T cells sorted from blood, taken at week 24, from a patient treated with tofacitinib. The CDR3 spells CSAPVAGEQFF. The CDR3 nucleotides are TGCAGTGCGCCGGTAGCGGGCGAGCAGTTCTTC.